The entry below describes one T cell receptor (beta chain). TCRdb keeps only in-frame clones here, not all; method: immunoSEQ multiplex PCR. This sample carries roughly 250,000 clones, about 87% of them seen once, and the ten largest clones take about 2.9%. Study members were between 18 and 89 years old and lived in 25 or so US regions. Participants' reported clinical history set cohort assignment. Those designated as exposed participants met a COVID-19 case within 2 weeks before study entry. V dropped 7 bases and J dropped 0; count of bases not matched to a gene: 9. Germline V gives CDR1 SGHNT, CDR2 YYREEE (reference sequence). The CDR3 covers 17 residues. The record originates from a study of blood T cell repertoires in COVID-19. About the study: Italy, Spain and the United States were the sources of the convalescent and acute COVID-19 samples.

The chain links TRBV5-4 to TRBJ2-6; 8 bases line up with TRBD1. Sequenced input: PBMCs or T cells enriched from blood (not recorded which). This clonotype was sampled from a woman aged 40 to 55 who had been exposed to COVID-19. This CDR3 is CASRPVGQASGANVLTF. The CDR3 bases are TGTGCCAGCCGTCCGGTGGGACAGGCCTCTGGGGCCAACGTCCTGACTTTC.